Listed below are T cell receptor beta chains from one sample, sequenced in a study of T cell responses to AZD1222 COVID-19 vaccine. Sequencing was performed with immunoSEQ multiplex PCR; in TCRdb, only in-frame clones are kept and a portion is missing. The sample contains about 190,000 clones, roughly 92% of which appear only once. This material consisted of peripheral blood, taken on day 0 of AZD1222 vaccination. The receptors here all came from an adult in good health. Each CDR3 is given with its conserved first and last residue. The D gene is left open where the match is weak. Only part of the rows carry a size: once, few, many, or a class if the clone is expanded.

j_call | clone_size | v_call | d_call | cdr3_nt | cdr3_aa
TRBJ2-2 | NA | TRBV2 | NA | TGTGCCAGCCGAGGGACGACGGGCACCGGGGAGCTGTTTTTT | CASRGTTGTGELFF
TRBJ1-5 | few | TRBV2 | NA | TGTGCCAGCAGTGAAAGAGGGAGACACCAGCCCCAGCATTTT | CASSERGRHQPQHF
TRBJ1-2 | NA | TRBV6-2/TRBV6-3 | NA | TGTGCCAGCAGTTACAGGAGGGGCGACAGAAGACAGGGCTACACCTTC | CASSYRRGDRRQGYTF
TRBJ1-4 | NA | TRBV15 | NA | TGTGCCACCAGCAGAGATATGGGGGGAGGGGAAAAACTGTTTTTT | CATSRDMGGGEKLFF
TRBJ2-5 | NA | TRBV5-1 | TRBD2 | TGCGCCAGCAGATCCGGGGGGGCCCAAGAGACCCAGTACTTC | CASRSGGAQETQYF
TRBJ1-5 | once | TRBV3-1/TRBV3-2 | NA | TGTGCCAGCAGCCAAGGGGTACATCAGCCCCAGCATTTT | CASSQGVHQPQHF
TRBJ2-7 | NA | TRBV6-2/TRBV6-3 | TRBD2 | TGTGCCAGCATCCCGGGGGGGGTGTGGAGTAACGAGCAGTACTTC | CASIPGGVWSNEQYF
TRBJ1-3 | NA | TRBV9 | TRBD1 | TGTGCCAGCAGCAACCCACGGGACAGCGGAAACACCATATATTTT | CASSNPRDSGNTIYF
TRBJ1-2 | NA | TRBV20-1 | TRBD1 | TGCAGTGCTAGTAACGGACAGGCAAGCTATGGCTACACCTTC | CSASNGQASYGYTF
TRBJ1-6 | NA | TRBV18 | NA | TGTGCCAGCTCAGCTACGTCTCCAGGGTATTCACCCCTCCACTTT | CASSATSPGYSPLHF
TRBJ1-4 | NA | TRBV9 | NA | TGTGCCAGCAGCCCCCTAGGTAGAACTAATGAAAAACTGTTTTTT | CASSPLGRTNEKLFF
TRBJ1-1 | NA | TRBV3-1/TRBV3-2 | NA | TGTGCCAGCAGCCCCCTTTCGGTAAACACTGAAGCTTTCTTT | CASSPLSVNTEAFF
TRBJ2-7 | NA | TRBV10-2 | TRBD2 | TGCGCCAGCAGTGAGGCCGGGACTAGCGGCTCCTACGAGCAGTACTTC | CASSEAGTSGSYEQYF
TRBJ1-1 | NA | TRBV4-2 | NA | TGTGCCAGCAGCCAAGACTCCGATGTCACTGAAGCTTTCTTT | CASSQDSDVTEAFF
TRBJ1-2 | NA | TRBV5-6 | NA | TGTGCCAGCAGCCCGCGACATAACTATGGCTACACCTTC | CASSPRHNYGYTF
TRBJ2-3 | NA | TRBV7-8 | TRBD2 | TGTGCCAGCAGCTCGGGACTAGCGGGGGGTACAAGCACGCAGTATTTT | CASSSGLAGGTSTQYF
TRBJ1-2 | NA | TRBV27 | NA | TGTGCCAGCAGGACCACAGGGACCTATGGCTACACCTTC | CASRTTGTYGYTF
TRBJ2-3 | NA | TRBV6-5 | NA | TGTGCCAGCAGTTACCAACTAGAACTGGCAGATACGCAGTATTTT | CASSYQLELADTQYF
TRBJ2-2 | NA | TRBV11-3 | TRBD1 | TGTGCCAGCAGCCTCACCTCGACAGGGACCGGGGAGCTGTTTTTT | CASSLTSTGTGELFF
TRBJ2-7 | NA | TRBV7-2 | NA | TGTGCCAGCAGCTTAGAACCCTACGAGCAGTACTTC | CASSLEPYEQYF
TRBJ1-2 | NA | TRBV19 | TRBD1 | TGTGCCAGTAGTATGGGACAGGTTCCGGGTGGCTACACCTTC | CASSMGQVPGGYTF
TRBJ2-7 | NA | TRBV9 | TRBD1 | TGTGCCAGCAGCGGAACCGGGACAGGGTACCCCCACGAGCAGTACTTC | CASSGTGTGYPHEQYF
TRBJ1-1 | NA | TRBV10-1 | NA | TGCGCCAGCAGTGACCAGAAGAACACTGAAGCTTTCTTT | CASSDQKNTEAFF
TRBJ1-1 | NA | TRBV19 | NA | TGTGCCAGTAGAGGGAGACAGGTATTGACTGAAGCTTTCTTT | CASRGRQVLTEAFF
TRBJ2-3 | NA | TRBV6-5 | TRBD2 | TGTGCCAGCAGACCTAGCGGGGGGATCACAGATACGCAGTATTTT | CASRPSGGITDTQYF
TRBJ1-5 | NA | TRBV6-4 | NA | TGTGCCAGCAGCTTGGACGGCAATAGCAATCAGCCCCAGCATTTT | CASSLDGNSNQPQHF
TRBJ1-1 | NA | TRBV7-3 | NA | TGTGCCAGCAGCTTAGGGGGAGGGTACACTGAAGCTTTCTTT | CASSLGGGYTEAFF
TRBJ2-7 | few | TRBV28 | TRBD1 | TGTGCCAGCGGTGAAACAGGGGGCCACTACGAGCAGTACTTC | CASGETGGHYEQYF
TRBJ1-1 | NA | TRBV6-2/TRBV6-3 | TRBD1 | TGTGCCAGCAGTAGACAGGGAGCCACTGAAGCTTTCTTT | CASSRQGATEAFF
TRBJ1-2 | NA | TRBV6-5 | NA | TGTGCCAGCAGTTACTCGAACCGGGTAAATGGCTACACCTTC | CASSYSNRVNGYTF
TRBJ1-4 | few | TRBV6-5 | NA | TGTGCCACCGGAGGACAGCTTGAACTGTTTTTT | CATGGQLELFF
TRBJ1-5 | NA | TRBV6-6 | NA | TGTGCCAGCAGTTACAGGTACAGACCGGTGGATCAGCCCCAGCATTTT | CASSYRYRPVDQPQHF
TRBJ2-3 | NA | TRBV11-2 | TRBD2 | TGTGCCAGCAGCTTACTAGCGGGAATGACAGATACGCAGTATTTT | CASSLLAGMTDTQYF
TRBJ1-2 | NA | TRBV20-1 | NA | TGCAGTGCTGATACTGGGGGCTACACCTTC | CSADTGGYTF
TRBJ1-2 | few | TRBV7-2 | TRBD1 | TGTGCCAGCAGCGACTCACGACAGGGCCCCTATGGCTACACCTTC | CASSDSRQGPYGYTF
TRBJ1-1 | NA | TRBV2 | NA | TGTGCCAGCAGAGAGGGACTTGTAGCTTTCTTT | CASREGLVAFF
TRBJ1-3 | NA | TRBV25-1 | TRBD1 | TGTGCCAGCAGTTTCGTAACAGGGGTCGGAAACACCATATATTTT | CASSFVTGVGNTIYF
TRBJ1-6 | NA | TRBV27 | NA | TGTGCCAGCGGCGAGGGTCCTTTCGATTCACCCCTCCACTTT | CASGEGPFDSPLHF
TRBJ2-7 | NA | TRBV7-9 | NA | TGTGCCAGCAGCTTAGACAGCCTAGCCTACGAGCAGTACTTC | CASSLDSLAYEQYF
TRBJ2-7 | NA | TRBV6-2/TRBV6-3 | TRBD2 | TGTGCCAGCAGTGGCCGGGGGGGGACTTACTACGAGCAGTACTTC | CASSGRGGTYYEQYF
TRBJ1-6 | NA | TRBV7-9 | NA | TGTGCCAGCAGCTTAGGGGGAAATTCACCCCTCCACTTT | CASSLGGNSPLHF
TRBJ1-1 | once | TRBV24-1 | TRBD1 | TGTGCCACCCGAGGAGGGGGCGGGACTGAAGCTTTCTTT | CATRGGGGTEAFF
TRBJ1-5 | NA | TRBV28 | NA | TGTGCCAGCAGTTTTTGGACTGGCTTGAATCAGCCCCAGCATTTT | CASSFWTGLNQPQHF
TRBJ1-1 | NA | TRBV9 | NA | TGTGCCAGCAGCGTAGGTGGCACCGCGGACACTGAAGCTTTCTTT | CASSVGGTADTEAFF
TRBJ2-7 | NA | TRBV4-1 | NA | TGCGCCAGCTGCCTAATTGCAGGGTTCTCTTTCACCTACGAGCAGTACTTC | CASCLIAGFSFTYEQYF
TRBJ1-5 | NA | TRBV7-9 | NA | TGTGCCAGCAGCCACCTGGACACCTCCGGCCCTATATGGAATCAGCCCCAGCATTTT | CASSHLDTSGPIWNQPQHF
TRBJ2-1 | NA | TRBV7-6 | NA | TGTGCCAGCAGCTTAGATGTGGGACGTTACAATGAGCAGTTCTTC | CASSLDVGRYNEQFF
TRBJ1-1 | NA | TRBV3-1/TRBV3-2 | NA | TGTGCCAGCAGGAAGGGATTGAACACTGAAGCTTTCTTT | CASRKGLNTEAFF
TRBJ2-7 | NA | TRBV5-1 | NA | TGCGCCAGCAGCTTGGACAGATCCCTGAGAGAGCAGTACTTC | CASSLDRSLREQYF
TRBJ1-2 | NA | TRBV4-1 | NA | TGCGCCAGCAGCCAACTACGCAGCCTTTATGGCTACACCTTC | CASSQLRSLYGYTF
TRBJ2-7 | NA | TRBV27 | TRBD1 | TGTGCCAGCAGTCAGACAGGGGCCGATCAGTACTTC | CASSQTGADQYF
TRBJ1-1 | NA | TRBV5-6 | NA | TGTGCCAGCAGCTCCGGACTGATGGGGAACACTGAAGCTTTCTTT | CASSSGLMGNTEAFF
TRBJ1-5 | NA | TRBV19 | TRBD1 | TGTGCCAGTAGTCCCCGGACAGGGTGGGTGAGCAATCAGCCCCAGCATTTT | CASSPRTGWVSNQPQHF
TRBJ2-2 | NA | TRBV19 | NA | TGTGCCAGTAGTATAGAGAGAGGGTCGAACACCGGGGAGCTGTTTTTT | CASSIERGSNTGELFF
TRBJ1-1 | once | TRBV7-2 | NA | TGTGCCAGCAGCTTAGCGACGAGAGGACGATCCTACTTTATGAACACTGAAGCTTTCTTT | CASSLATRGRSYFMNTEAFF